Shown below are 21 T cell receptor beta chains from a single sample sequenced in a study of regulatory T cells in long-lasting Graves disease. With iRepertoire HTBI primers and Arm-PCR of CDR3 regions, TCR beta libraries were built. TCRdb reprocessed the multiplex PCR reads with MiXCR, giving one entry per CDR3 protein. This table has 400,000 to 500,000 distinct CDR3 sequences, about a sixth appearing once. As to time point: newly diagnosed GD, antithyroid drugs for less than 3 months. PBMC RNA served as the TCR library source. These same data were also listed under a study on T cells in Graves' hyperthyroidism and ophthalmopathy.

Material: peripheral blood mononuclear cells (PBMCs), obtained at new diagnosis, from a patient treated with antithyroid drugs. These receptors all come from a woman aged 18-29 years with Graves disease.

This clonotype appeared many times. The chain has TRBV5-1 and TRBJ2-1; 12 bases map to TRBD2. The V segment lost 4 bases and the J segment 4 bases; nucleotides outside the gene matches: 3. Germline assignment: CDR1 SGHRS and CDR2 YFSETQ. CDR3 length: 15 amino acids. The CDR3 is CASSLTSGGYNEQFF. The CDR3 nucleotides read TGCGCCAGCAGCCTGACTAGCGGGGGTTACAATGAGCAGTTCTTC.

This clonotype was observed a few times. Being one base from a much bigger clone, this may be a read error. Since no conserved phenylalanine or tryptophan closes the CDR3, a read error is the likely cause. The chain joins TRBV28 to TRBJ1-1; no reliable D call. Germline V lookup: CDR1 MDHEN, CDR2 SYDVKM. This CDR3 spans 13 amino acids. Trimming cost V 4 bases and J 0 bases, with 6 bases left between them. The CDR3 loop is CASSSALNTEAFL. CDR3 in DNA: TGTGCCAGCAGTTCCGCATTGAACACTGAAGCTTTCTTA.

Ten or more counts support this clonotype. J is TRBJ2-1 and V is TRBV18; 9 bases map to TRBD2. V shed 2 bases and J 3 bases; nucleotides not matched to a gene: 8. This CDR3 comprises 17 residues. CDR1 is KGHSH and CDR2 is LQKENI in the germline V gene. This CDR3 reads CASSPVAGDPDYNEQFF. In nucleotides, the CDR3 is TGTGCCAGCTCACCAGTAGCGGGAGACCCTGACTACAATGAGCAGTTCTTC.

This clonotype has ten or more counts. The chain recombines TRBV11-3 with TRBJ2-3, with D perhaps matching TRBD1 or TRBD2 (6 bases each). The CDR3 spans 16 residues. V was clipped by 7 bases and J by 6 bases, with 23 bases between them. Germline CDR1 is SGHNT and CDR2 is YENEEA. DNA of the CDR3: TGTGCCAGCATCCTCGGAGGGGACACCCGAAGGGATACGCAGTATTTT. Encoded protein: CASILGGDTRRDTQYF.

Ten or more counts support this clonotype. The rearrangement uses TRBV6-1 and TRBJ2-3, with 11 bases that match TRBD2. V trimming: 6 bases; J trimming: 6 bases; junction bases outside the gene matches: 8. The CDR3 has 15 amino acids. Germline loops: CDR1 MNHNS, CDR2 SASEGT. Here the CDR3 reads CASRKLAGGGDTQYF. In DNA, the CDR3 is TGTGCCAGCAGAAAATTAGCGGGAGGGGGGGATACGCAGTATTTT.

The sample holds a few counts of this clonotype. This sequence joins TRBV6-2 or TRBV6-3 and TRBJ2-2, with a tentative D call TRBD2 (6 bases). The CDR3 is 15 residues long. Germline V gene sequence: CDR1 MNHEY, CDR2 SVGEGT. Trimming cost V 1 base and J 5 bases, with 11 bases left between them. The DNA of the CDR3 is TGTGCCAGCAGTTACTTGGCGGGATGGACCGGGGAGCTGTTTTTT. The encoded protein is CASSYLAGWTGELFF.

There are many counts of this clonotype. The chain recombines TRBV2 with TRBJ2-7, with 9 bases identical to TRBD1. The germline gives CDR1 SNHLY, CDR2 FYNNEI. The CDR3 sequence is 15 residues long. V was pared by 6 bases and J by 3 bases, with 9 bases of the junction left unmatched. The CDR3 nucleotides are TGTGCCAGCAGCGCTAACAGGGGGCTTTACTACGAGCAGTACTTC. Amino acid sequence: CASSANRGLYYEQYF. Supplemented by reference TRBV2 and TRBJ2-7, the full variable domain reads EPEVTQTPSHQVTQMGQEVILRCVPISNHLYFYWYRQILGQKVEFLVSFYNNEISEKSEIFDDQFSVERPDGSNFTLKIRSTKLEDSAMYFCASSANRGLYYEQYFGPGTRLTVT.

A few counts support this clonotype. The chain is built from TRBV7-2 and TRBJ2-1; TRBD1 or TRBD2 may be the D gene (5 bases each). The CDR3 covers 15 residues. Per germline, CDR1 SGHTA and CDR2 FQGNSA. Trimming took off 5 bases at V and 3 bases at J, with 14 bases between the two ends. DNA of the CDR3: TGTGCCAGCAGCCGTCCCGGGACCCACTACAATGAGCAGTTCTTC. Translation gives CASSRPGTHYNEQFF.

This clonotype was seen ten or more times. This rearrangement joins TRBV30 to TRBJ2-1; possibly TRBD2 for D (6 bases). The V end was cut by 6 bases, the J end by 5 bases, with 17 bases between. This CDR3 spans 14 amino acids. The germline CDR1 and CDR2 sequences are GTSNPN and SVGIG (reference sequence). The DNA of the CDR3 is TGTGCCTGCCTGGAAGGACTACAGAACAATGAGCAGTTCTTC. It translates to CACLEGLQNNEQFF.

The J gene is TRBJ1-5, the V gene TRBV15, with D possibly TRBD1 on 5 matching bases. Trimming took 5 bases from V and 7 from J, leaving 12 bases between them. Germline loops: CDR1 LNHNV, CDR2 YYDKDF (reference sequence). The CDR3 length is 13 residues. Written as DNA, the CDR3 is TGTGCCACCAGCCGGCCGGGGCAACAGCCCCAGCATTTT. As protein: CATSRPGQQPQHF.

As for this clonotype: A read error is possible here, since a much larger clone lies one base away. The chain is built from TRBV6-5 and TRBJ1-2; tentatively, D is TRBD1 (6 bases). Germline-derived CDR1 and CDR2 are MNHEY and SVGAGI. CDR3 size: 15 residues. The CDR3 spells CASSYLGDKSYGYIF. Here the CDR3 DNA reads TGTGCCAGCAGTTATCTTGGGGACAAGAGCTATGGCTACATCTTC.

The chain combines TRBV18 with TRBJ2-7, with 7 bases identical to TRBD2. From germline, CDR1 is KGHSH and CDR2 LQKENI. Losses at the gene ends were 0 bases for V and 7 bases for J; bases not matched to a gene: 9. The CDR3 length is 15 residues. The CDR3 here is CASSPPSLARGEQYF. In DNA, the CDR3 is TGTGCCAGCTCACCACCTTCCCTTGCGCGGGGGGAGCAGTACTTC.

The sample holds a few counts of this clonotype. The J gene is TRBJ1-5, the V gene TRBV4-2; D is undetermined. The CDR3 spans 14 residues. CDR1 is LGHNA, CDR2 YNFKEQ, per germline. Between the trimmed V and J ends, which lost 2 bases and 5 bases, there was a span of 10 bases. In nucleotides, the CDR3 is TGTGCCAGCAGCCAACGGACTTCGGATCAGCCCCAGCATTTT. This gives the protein CASSQRTSDQPQHF.

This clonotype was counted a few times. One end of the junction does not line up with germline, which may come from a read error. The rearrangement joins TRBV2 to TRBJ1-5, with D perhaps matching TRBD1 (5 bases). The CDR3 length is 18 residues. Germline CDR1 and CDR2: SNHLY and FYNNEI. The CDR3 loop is CACSEWSGRADSNQPQHF. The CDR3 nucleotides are TGTGCCTGCAGTGAATGGTCGGGACGAGCAGATAGCAATCAGCCCCAGCATTTT.

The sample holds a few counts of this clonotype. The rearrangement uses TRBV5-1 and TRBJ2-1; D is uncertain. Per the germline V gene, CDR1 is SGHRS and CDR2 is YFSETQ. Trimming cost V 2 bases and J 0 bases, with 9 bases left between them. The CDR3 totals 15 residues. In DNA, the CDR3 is TGCGCCAGCAGCTTCGTGGCCCACTCCTACAATGAGCAGTTCTTC. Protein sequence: CASSFVAHSYNEQFF.

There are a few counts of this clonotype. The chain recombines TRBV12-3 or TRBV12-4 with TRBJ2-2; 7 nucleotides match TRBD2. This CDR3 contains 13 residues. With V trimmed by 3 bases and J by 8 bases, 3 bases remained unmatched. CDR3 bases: TGTGCCAGCAGTTTCGGGGGGAGGGGGGAGCTGTTTTTT. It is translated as CASSFGGRGELFF.

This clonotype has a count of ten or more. DNA for the CDR3: TGTGCCAGCAGTTTACCGGGACTAGCTGGAGATACGCAGTATTTT. Amino acid sequence: CASSLPGLAGDTQYF. The chain carries TRBV28 and TRBJ2-3, with TRBD2 matching over 9 bases. Per germline, CDR1 MDHEN and CDR2 SYDVKM. This CDR3 has 15 amino acids. V trimming: 2 bases; J trimming: 5 bases; junction bases outside the gene matches: 5.

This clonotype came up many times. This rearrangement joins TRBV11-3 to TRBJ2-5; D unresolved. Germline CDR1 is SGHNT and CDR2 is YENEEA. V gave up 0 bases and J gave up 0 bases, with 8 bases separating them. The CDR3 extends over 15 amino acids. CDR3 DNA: TGTGCCAGCAGCTTAGACTTCGGGTACCAAGAGACCCAGTACTTC. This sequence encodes CASSLDFGYQETQYF.

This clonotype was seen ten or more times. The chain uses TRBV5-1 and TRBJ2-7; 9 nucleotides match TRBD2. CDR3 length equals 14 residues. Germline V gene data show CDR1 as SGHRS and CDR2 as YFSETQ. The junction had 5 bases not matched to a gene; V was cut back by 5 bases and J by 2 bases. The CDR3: CASRFLAGTYEQYF. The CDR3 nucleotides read TGCGCCAGCAGATTCCTAGCGGGAACCTACGAGCAGTACTTC. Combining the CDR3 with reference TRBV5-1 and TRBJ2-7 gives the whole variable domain KAGVTQTPRYLIKTRGQQVTLSCSPISGHRSVSWYQQTPGQGLQFLFEYFSETQRNKGNFPGRFSGRQFSNSRSEMNVSTLELGDSALYLCASRFLAGTYEQYFGPGTRLTVT.

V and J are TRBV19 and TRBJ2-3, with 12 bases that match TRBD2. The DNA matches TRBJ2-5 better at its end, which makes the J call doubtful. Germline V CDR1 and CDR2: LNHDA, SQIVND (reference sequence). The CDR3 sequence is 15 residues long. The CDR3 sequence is CASTTGGLAGETQYF. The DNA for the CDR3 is TGTGCCAGTACCACCGGGGGACTAGCGGGAGAGACCCAGTACTTC.

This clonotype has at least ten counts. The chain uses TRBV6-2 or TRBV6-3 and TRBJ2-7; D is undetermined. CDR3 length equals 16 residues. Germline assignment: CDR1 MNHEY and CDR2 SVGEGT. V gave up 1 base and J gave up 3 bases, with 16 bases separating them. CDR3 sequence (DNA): TGTGCCAGCAGTTACTATCCCCCAAATGGGTACTACGAGCAGTACTTC. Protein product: CASSYYPPNGYYEQYF.